In this sample, the clone carrying this T cell receptor beta chain turned up many times. The antigen is undetermined. Germline lookup yields CDR1 SGHRS and CDR2 YFSETQ. This CDR3 comprises 16 residues. V was clipped by 5 bases and J by 3 bases; unmatched bases: 7. The data were taken from a study of T cells in Graves' hyperthyroidism and ophthalmopathy. There were TCR beta CDR3 regions amplified from RNA transcripts. The HTBI set primed first-round TCR CDR3 RT-PCR. In TCRdb, the multiplex PCR reads were re-called with MiXCR into one record per CDR3 protein. The profile shows around 250,000 distinct CDR3 sequences, about 15% of them singletons. Findings and limits, study-wide: Blood also contained most expanded thyroid clonotypes above 0.001.

Ophthalmopathy cases met thresholds of Clinical Activity Score at least 3, NOSPECS grade at least 4 and duration under 3 months. The study based diagnoses on clinical symptoms, serum thyroxine and TRAb, thyroid ultrasound and orbital computed tomography. Fresh 10 ml peripheral blood yielded PBMCs. V gene TRBV5-1 combines with J gene TRBJ1-6, with TRBD1 identical over 8 bases. The sample comprised blood. The receptor was derived from a woman aged 18-29 years with Graves' ophthalmopathy. Here the CDR3 DNA reads TGCGCCAGCAGAGCGGGACAGGTCCTCTATAATTCACCCCTCCACTTT. It encodes CASRAGQVLYNSPLHF. Together with reference TRBV5-1 and TRBJ1-6, the CDR3 gives the full variable domain: KAGVTQTPRYLIKTRGQQVTLSCSPISGHRSVSWYQQTPGQGLQFLFEYFSETQRNKGNFPGRFSGRQFSNSRSEMNVSTLELGDSALYLCASRAGQVLYNSPLHFGNGTRLTVT.